Listed below are T cell receptor beta chains from one sample, sequenced in a study of siplizumab effects on memory and regulatory T cells. Profiling relied on immunoSEQ multiplex PCR, and the TCRdb table lists in-frame clones only, not all of them. The sample holds 100,000 or so clones; roughly nine tenths are singletons and the top ten take approximately 0.71%. Sequencing used Tregs sorted from blood. The receptors were gathered from a human donor in good health. Both conserved end residues are part of each CDR3. A D gene is named only where the DNA matches it firmly. Clone size is given for some rows only: seen once, a few or many times, or a class if the clone is expanded.

D: TRBD2
size: .
V: TRBV5-1
J: TRBJ2-5
CDR3: CASSLGLAGGGQETQYF
DNA: TGCGCCAGCAGCTTGGGACTAGCGGGAGGGGGTCAAGAGACCCAGTACTTC

D: .
size: once
V: TRBV15
J: TRBJ2-1
CDR3: CATSRRFPYNEQFF
DNA: TGTGCCACCAGCAGGAGGTTCCCCTACAATGAGCAGTTCTTC

D: .
size: .
V: TRBV10-2
J: TRBJ2-7
CDR3: CASSNSRKAYEQYF
DNA: TGCGCCAGCAGTAATAGCCGAAAGGCCTACGAGCAGTACTTC

D: TRBD1
size: few
V: TRBV5-1
J: TRBJ1-1
CDR3: CASSIQQGARTEAFF
DNA: TGCGCCAGCAGCATCCAACAGGGGGCAAGAACTGAAGCTTTCTTT

D: .
size: .
V: TRBV13
J: TRBJ2-5
CDR3: CASSLGNVGTQYF
DNA: TGTGCCAGCAGCTTAGGCAACGTAGGGACCCAGTACTTC

D: .
size: .
V: TRBV5-1
J: TRBJ2-5
CDR3: CASSLLGGRETQYF
DNA: TGCGCCAGCAGCCTCCTCGGGGGGCGAGAGACCCAGTACTTC

D: TRBD1
size: .
V: TRBV5-3
J: TRBJ1-5
CDR3: CARRQAGTDLISNQPQHF
DNA: TGTGCCAGAAGACAGGCCGGGACAGACTTAATTAGCAATCAGCCCCAGCATTTT

D: .
size: once
V: TRBV15
J: TRBJ2-2
CDR3: CATSRDLGATNTGELFF
DNA: TGTGCCACCAGCAGAGATCTGGGGGCGACGAACACCGGGGAGCTGTTTTTT

D: TRBD1
size: .
V: TRBV11-3
J: TRBJ2-3
CDR3: CASSPQQGADTQYF
DNA: TGTGCCAGCAGCCCCCAACAGGGGGCGGATACGCAGTATTTT

D: .
size: .
V: TRBV19
J: TRBJ2-4
CDR3: CASSMQGLENIQYF
DNA: TGTGCCAGTAGTATGCAGGGGCTAGAAAACATTCAGTACTTC

D: .
size: .
V: TRBV28
J: TRBJ1-1
CDR3: CASSLRFMNTEAFF
DNA: TGTGCCAGCAGTTTAAGGTTTATGAACACTGAAGCTTTCTTT

D: .
size: .
V: TRBV5-1
J: TRBJ1-2
CDR3: CASSLSGDYGYTF
DNA: TGCGCCAGCAGCTTGTCGGGGGACTATGGCTACACCTTC

D: .
size: .
V: TRBV12-5
J: TRBJ2-3
CDR3: CASGPVGTQYF
DNA: TGTGCTAGTGGCCCTGTAGGCACGCAGTATTTT

D: TRBD1
size: .
V: TRBV28
J: TRBJ1-1
CDR3: CASSAGTGRGTFQAFF
DNA: TGTGCCAGCAGTGCCGGGACAGGGAGGGGGACTTTTCAAGCTTTCTTT

D: .
size: once
V: TRBV29-1
J: TRBJ1-2
CDR3: CSVISPPENYGYTF
DNA: TGCAGCGTTATCTCTCCTCCAGAGAACTATGGCTACACCTTC

D: TRBD2
size: .
V: TRBV2
J: TRBJ2-3
CDR3: CASSPSGSSTDTQYF
DNA: TGTGCCAGCAGCCCTAGCGGTTCTAGCACAGATACGCAGTATTTT

D: TRBD1
size: .
V: TRBV4-1
J: TRBJ2-7
CDR3: CASSQYRQGYEQYF
DNA: TGCGCCAGCAGCCAATACAGACAGGGCTACGAGCAGTACTTC

D: TRBD2
size: .
V: TRBV7-6
J: TRBJ2-7
CDR3: CASSRTSLYEQYF
DNA: TGTGCCAGCAGCCGGACTAGTTTATACGAGCAGTACTTC

D: .
size: .
V: TRBV11-2
J: TRBJ2-1
CDR3: CASSINTGFGEQFF
DNA: TGTGCCAGCAGCATTAATACGGGGTTCGGTGAGCAGTTCTTC

D: TRBD1
size: .
V: TRBV9
J: TRBJ2-1
CDR3: CASSPRSETGPFSYNEQFF
DNA: TGTGCCAGCAGCCCCAGATCCGAGACAGGGCCCTTTTCCTACAATGAGCAGTTCTTC

D: .
size: .
V: TRBV5-1
J: TRBJ2-7
CDR3: CASSSEPSYEQYF
DNA: TGCGCCAGCAGCTCCGAACCCTCCTACGAGCAGTACTTC

D: TRBD2
size: .
V: TRBV19
J: TRBJ2-2
CDR3: CASTDLTSGRTGELFF
DNA: TGTGCCAGTACCGACCTGACTAGCGGGCGAACCGGGGAGCTGTTTTTT

D: .
size: .
V: TRBV7-9
J: TRBJ1-2
CDR3: CASSLLGFGGYTF
DNA: TGTGCCAGCAGCTTATTAGGGTTTGGTGGCTACACCTTC

D: TRBD1
size: once
V: TRBV18
J: TRBJ1-5
CDR3: CASSPQGASNQPQHF
DNA: TGTGCCAGCTCACCGCAGGGGGCCAGCAATCAGCCCCAGCATTTT

D: .
size: .
V: TRBV7-7
J: TRBJ2-1
CDR3: CASSPRPRDLMNEQFF
DNA: TGTGCTAGCAGCCCCAGACCGAGGGACCTTATGAATGAGCAGTTCTTC

D: .
size: .
V: TRBV19
J: TRBJ2-2
CDR3: CASSIRGGETGELFF
DNA: TGTGCCAGTAGTATAAGAGGGGGAGAAACCGGGGAGCTGTTTTTT

D: .
size: .
V: TRBV28
J: TRBJ1-2
CDR3: CASTEPGYGYTF
DNA: TGTGCCAGCACCGAACCGGGCTATGGCTACACCTTC

D: TRBD1
size: .
V: TRBV5-1
J: TRBJ1-1
CDR3: CASSLDGTGGTEAFF
DNA: TGCGCCAGCAGCTTGGATGGGACAGGTGGGACTGAAGCTTTCTTT

D: .
size: .
V: TRBV9
J: TRBJ2-3
CDR3: CASSHHRDATTDTQYF
DNA: TGTGCCAGCAGCCACCACAGGGACGCGACCACAGATACGCAGTATTTT

D: TRBD1
size: .
V: TRBV10-3
J: TRBJ1-1
CDR3: CAISDPGTGYTEAFF
DNA: TGTGCCATCAGTGACCCCGGGACAGGGTACACTGAAGCTTTCTTT

D: .
size: .
V: TRBV5-4
J: TRBJ2-7
CDR3: CASSWDGLEQYF
DNA: TGTGCCAGCAGCTGGGACGGCTTAGAGCAGTACTTC

D: TRBD2
size: .
V: TRBV10-3
J: TRBJ2-1
CDR3: CAISEQRERGNEQFF
DNA: TGTGCCATCAGTGAGCAGCGGGAGAGGGGCAATGAGCAGTTCTTC

D: TRBD2
size: .
V: TRBV5-1
J: TRBJ2-7
CDR3: CASSFSFTGTSSYEQYF
DNA: TGCGCCAGCAGCTTTTCTTTTACCGGGACTAGCTCCTACGAGCAGTACTTC

D: .
size: .
V: TRBV10-1
J: TRBJ2-3
CDR3: CASSESTSTDTQYF
DNA: TGCGCCAGCAGTGAGTCTACTAGCACAGATACGCAGTATTTT

D: TRBD2
size: .
V: TRBV19
J: TRBJ2-5
CDR3: CASSILAGVGQETQYF
DNA: TGTGCCAGTAGTATACTAGCGGGAGTTGGCCAAGAGACCCAGTACTTC

D: TRBD1
size: .
V: TRBV30
J: TRBJ1-2
CDR3: CAWSAAGGSLPAYGYTF
DNA: TGTGCCTGGAGTGCGGCAGGGGGCTCCCTCCCCGCCTATGGCTACACCTTC

D: .
size: .
V: TRBV27
J: TRBJ1-5
CDR3: CASRGGAYSNQPQHF
DNA: TGTGCCAGCAGAGGGGGGGCGTATAGCAATCAGCCCCAGCATTTT

D: .
size: .
V: TRBV11-1
J: TRBJ2-5
CDR3: CASSQQGVGGETQYF
DNA: TGTGCCAGCAGCCAACAGGGTGTTGGAGGAGAGACCCAGTACTTC

D: .
size: .
V: TRBV29-1
J: TRBJ2-7
CDR3: CSGKTDSVAYEQYF
DNA: TGCAGCGGGAAAACTGACAGCGTTGCCTACGAGCAGTACTTC

D: .
size: .
V: TRBV5-1
J: TRBJ1-3
CDR3: CASSLGAAASGNTIYF
DNA: TGCGCCAGCAGCTTGGGAGCAGCGGCCTCTGGAAACACCATATATTTT

D: .
size: .
V: TRBV6-1
J: TRBJ2-1
CDR3: CAIQSVGWQFF
DNA: TGTGCCATCCAAAGTGTGGGGTGGCAGTTCTTC

D: .
size: .
V: TRBV6-1
J: TRBJ1-5
CDR3: CASSTRTEGQPQHF
DNA: TGTGCCAGCAGTACCCGGACAGAGGGGCAGCCCCAGCATTTT

D: TRBD2
size: .
V: TRBV25-1
J: TRBJ2-1
CDR3: CASSEYPSGRYNEQFF
DNA: TGTGCCAGCAGTGAATACCCTAGCGGGAGGTATAATGAGCAGTTCTTC

D: .
size: .
V: TRBV7-9
J: TRBJ1-1
CDR3: CASRWEGVDTEAFF
DNA: TGTGCCAGCAGGTGGGAGGGGGTTGACACTGAAGCTTTCTTT

D: .
size: .
V: TRBV7-3
J: TRBJ2-3
CDR3: CASSPGHTQYF
DNA: TGTGCCAGCAGCCCTGGGCATACGCAGTATTTT

D: .
size: once
V: TRBV11-2
J: TRBJ2-3
CDR3: CASSLIGAISTDTQYF
DNA: TGTGCCAGCAGCTTAATCGGGGCTATCAGCACAGATACGCAGTATTTT

D: TRBD1
size: .
V: TRBV18
J: TRBJ2-7
CDR3: CASSPGQGSYEQYF
DNA: TGTGCCAGCTCACCGGGACAGGGATCCTACGAGCAGTACTTC

D: .
size: .
V: TRBV29-1
J: TRBJ2-3
CDR3: CSVQFIDTQYF
DNA: TGCAGCGTCCAATTTATAGATACGCAGTATTTT

D: .
size: .
V: TRBV6-6
J: TRBJ2-2
CDR3: CASRVGLFGELFF
DNA: TGTGCCAGCAGAGTTGGACTTTTCGGGGAGCTGTTTTTT

D: TRBD2
size: .
V: TRBV7-6
J: TRBJ2-3
CDR3: CASSLASGGRATDTQYF
DNA: TGTGCCAGCAGCTTAGCTTCTGGCGGGAGGGCCACAGATACGCAGTATTTT

D: .
size: .
V: TRBV5-1
J: TRBJ2-3
CDR3: CASSLDSGEGDTQYF
DNA: TGCGCCAGCAGCTTGGATTCGGGAGAGGGAGATACGCAGTATTTT

D: .
size: .
V: TRBV5-1
J: TRBJ2-1
CDR3: CASSLTGYGIGEQFF
DNA: TGCGCCAGCAGCTTAACAGGGTACGGGATAGGGGAGCAGTTCTTC

D: TRBD2
size: .
V: TRBV5-1
J: TRBJ2-1
CDR3: CASSYPSGRADNEQFF
DNA: TGCGCCAGCAGCTACCCTAGCGGGAGGGCCGACAATGAGCAGTTCTTC